The source of this T cell receptor (beta chain) is a study of early T cells in non-severe SARS-CoV-2 infection. As for the study in general: Sequencing targeted bulk RNA from unsorted whole blood, leaving chains unpaired. Regarding the study as a whole: Anti-spike CD8 responses were favored by VDJdb matching, which missed private and CD4 specificities.

Germline trimming cut 1 base from V and 4 bases from J; bases unmatched to any gene: 9. CDR1 SQVTM and CDR2 ANQGSEA come from the germline V gene. The CDR3 has 16 residues. Individually, cDNA molecules had unique molecular identifiers attached to them. TCRdb processed the 5' RACE reads anew with MiXCR; each CDR3 protein has one entry. The table has around 57,000 distinct CDR3 sequences, approximately 10% seen once; the top ten hold 10%. The table lists this clonotype with many counts. The antigen is unknown. The chain employs TRBV29-1 and TRBJ2-1; TRBD2 agrees at 8 bases. Sequenced: whole blood. The receptor comes from an adult who was a healthcare worker with PCR-confirmed SARS-CoV-2 infection or an uninfected control (not recorded which). The chain's CDR3 is CSVEAGEAGVYNEQFF. The CDR3 DNA is TGCAGCGTTGAAGCGGGAGAAGCGGGAGTTTACAATGAGCAGTTCTTC.